A selection of T cell receptor beta chains follows, all from one sample in a study of T cell changes during pregnancy in multiple sclerosis. Repertoires were generated with immunoSEQ multiplex PCR, while TCRdb's copy carries only in-frame clones and drops some. This sample carries about 76,000 clones, over 85% of them seen once, and the ten largest clones take roughly 3.7%. Sequences were derived from peripheral blood, sampled after pregnancy. These receptors originate from a female donor in good health, enrolled as a control in a pregnancy study. The CDR3 runs from the conserved cysteine through the conserved F or W. A D gene is named only where the DNA matches it firmly. Rows may omit the clone size; those that give it use once, few, many or a size class.

TRBJ2-2 | once | 16 | TRBV7-6 | TRBD2 | TGTGCCAGCAGCTTAGCGGGAGGGCCTGCCACCGGGGAGCTGTTTTTT | CASSLAGGPATGELFF
TRBJ2-5 | . | 13 | TRBV5-4 | . | TGTGCCAGCAAAGGAGGGCAAGGAGAGACCCAGTACTTC | CASKGGQGETQYF
TRBJ1-2 | . | 14 | TRBV6-1 | TRBD1 | TGTGCCAGCACCAGGGACAGGGTGAACTATGGCTACACCTTC | CASTRDRVNYGYTF
TRBJ1-1 | few | 13 | TRBV2 | . | TGTGCCAGCAGTGTCGGGGTGAACACTGAAGCTTTCTTT | CASSVGVNTEAFF
TRBJ1-2 | . | 15 | TRBV14 | TRBD1 | TGTGCCAGCAGCCGCCGCGGGACAGGGGCGTATGGCTACACCTTC | CASSRRGTGAYGYTF
TRBJ1-1 | . | 15 | TRBV4-1 | TRBD1 | TGCGCCAGCAGCCAAGGGGACAGGGGAATAATCGGAGCTTTCTTT | CASSQGDRGIIGAFF
TRBJ1-2 | . | 13 | TRBV27 | . | TGTGCCAGCAGTTCCTCGACAGTCTATGGCTACACCTTC | CASSSSTVYGYTF
TRBJ1-4 | . | 11 | TRBV2 | . | TGTGCCAGCAAAGGGGGTGAAAAACTGTTTTTT | CASKGGEKLFF
TRBJ2-2 | . | 15 | TRBV7-2 | TRBD1 | TGTGCCAGCAGCTTAGCGACAGGGGTCTCCGGGGAGCTGTTTTTT | CASSLATGVSGELFF
TRBJ2-7 | . | 11 | TRBV28 | . | TGTGCCAGCAGTCCAGGGTGGGAGCAGTACTTC | CASSPGWEQYF
TRBJ2-7 | . | 14 | TRBV19 | TRBD1 | TGTGCCAGTAGTTCCTTCCCACAGGGGTACGAGCAGTACTTC | CASSSFPQGYEQYF
TRBJ2-2 | . | 14 | TRBV10-3 | . | TGTGCCATCAGTGAGGTCGGGGAAACCGGGGAGCTGTTTTTT | CAISEVGETGELFF
TRBJ1-3 | few | 14 | TRBV28 | TRBD1 | TGTGCCAGCAGTTCACAGGGGTTCAACAACACCATATATTTT | CASSSQGFNNTIYF
TRBJ2-5 | . | 14 | TRBV5-1 | TRBD2 | TGCGCCAGCAGCCACGGGACTAGCGAAGAGACCCAGTACTTC | CASSHGTSEETQYF
TRBJ1-1 | . | 14 | TRBV15 | . | TGTGCCACCAGCGACAACAGGATTGGTACTGAAGCTTTCTTT | CATSDNRIGTEAFF
TRBJ1-5 | . | 14 | TRBV7-2 | TRBD1 | TGTGCCAGCAGCTTTCCAGGGGGAAGTCAGCCCCAGCATTTT | CASSFPGGSQPQHF
TRBJ1-1 | . | 16 | TRBV7-8 | TRBD1 | TGTGCCAGCAGCATCGAAATACAGGGGGCGGGAGCTGAAGCTTTCTTT | CASSIEIQGAGAEAFF
TRBJ2-3 | . | 14 | TRBV27 | TRBD1 | TGTGCCACCCTTAGACAGGGTAGGCCAGATACGCAGTATTTT | CATLRQGRPDTQYF
TRBJ2-1 | once | 15 | TRBV7-2 | . | TGTGCCAGCAGCTTAGAGTACGTGACAGACAATGAGCAGTTCTTC | CASSLEYVTDNEQFF
TRBJ1-1 | . | 16 | TRBV6-5 | TRBD1 | TGTGCCAGCAGTTACGGACTTGGGACAGCGAACACTGAAGCTTTCTTT | CASSYGLGTANTEAFF
TRBJ1-5 | . | 15 | TRBV6-6 | . | TGTGCCAGCAGTTATGAGGCAGGGGTTGGGCAGCCCCAGCATTTT | CASSYEAGVGQPQHF
TRBJ1-3 | . | 16 | TRBV4-1 | TRBD1 | TGCGCCAGCAGCCCAGGACTACAGGGGGACGGAAACACCATATATTTT | CASSPGLQGDGNTIYF
TRBJ2-2 | once | 14 | TRBV7-9 | . | TGTGCCAGCAGCTTTGCGCGAATTTCCGGGGAGCTGTTTTTT | CASSFARISGELFF
TRBJ2-5 | once | 15 | TRBV19 | . | TGTGCCAGTAGCGATTGGACAGTAGGCCAAGAGACCCAGTACTTC | CASSDWTVGQETQYF
TRBJ2-7 | . | 11 | TRBV30 | . | TGTGCCTGGAGTCCCCTATACGAGCAGTACTTC | CAWSPLYEQYF
TRBJ2-3 | . | 16 | TRBV28 | . | TGTGCCAGCAGTTTGGAGGGACGGGAAATCACAGATACGCAGTATTTT | CASSLEGREITDTQYF
TRBJ2-3 | . | 14 | TRBV15 | . | TGTGCCACCAGCAGAGGGACAGACACAGATACGCAGTATTTT | CATSRGTDTDTQYF
TRBJ2-3 | . | 15 | TRBV4-1 | . | TGCGCCAGCAGCCAAGTTGTGGGGGGGCAGGATACGCAGTATTTT | CASSQVVGGQDTQYF
TRBJ1-1 | . | 15 | TRBV7-2 | . | TGTGCCAGCAGCCCCGAGGGACAAGTGTACACTGAAGCTTTCTTT | CASSPEGQVYTEAFF
TRBJ1-1 | . | 13 | TRBV19 | . | TGTGCCAGTCGCAGGGGTTTCGACACTGAAGCTTTCTTT | CASRRGFDTEAFF
TRBJ1-1 | . | 18 | TRBV11-2 | . | TGTGCCAGCAGCTCCAGCGTCGGGACCGCGGCCGGGGGCACTGAAGCTTTCTTT | CASSSSVGTAAGGTEAFF
TRBJ1-1 | . | 15 | TRBV9 | TRBD1 | TGTGCCAGCAGCCCACGGACAGGGGTGAACACTGAAGCTTTCTTT | CASSPRTGVNTEAFF
TRBJ2-5 | once | 12 | TRBV2 | . | TGTGCCAGCAGTAGGGATCGGGGGACCCAGTACTTC | CASSRDRGTQYF
TRBJ2-5 | . | 14 | TRBV5-5 | TRBD1 | TGTGCCAGCAGCTTGAGGGACAGGGTGGAGACCCAGTACTTC | CASSLRDRVETQYF
TRBJ2-7 | many | 15 | TRBV5-6 | . | TGTGCCAGCAGCTTCTTATATCAGGGATCCTACGAGCAGTACTTC | CASSFLYQGSYEQYF
TRBJ1-2 | . | 12 | TRBV18 | TRBD1 | TGTGCCAGCTCACAGGGACAGGTGGGCTACACCTTC | CASSQGQVGYTF
TRBJ1-2 | many | 13 | TRBV14 | . | TGTGCCAGCAGCCAAGCAGACTCCTATGGCTACACCTTC | CASSQADSYGYTF
TRBJ2-5 | . | 14 | TRBV7-6 | . | TGTGCCAGCAGCTTGAACAGGGGGGGTGAGACCCAGTACTTC | CASSLNRGGETQYF
TRBJ1-5 | . | 15 | TRBV6-5 | TRBD1 | TGTGCCAGCAGTAGGACAGGGGTCAGCAATCAGCCCCAGCATTTT | CASSRTGVSNQPQHF
TRBJ1-3 | . | 14 | TRBV27 | TRBD1 | TGTGCCAGCAGTCCACGACAGGGGGCTAACACCATATATTTT | CASSPRQGANTIYF
TRBJ2-7 | . | 15 | TRBV30 | . | TGTGCCTGGAGTATAAGCGGGTACCTCACCTACGAGCAGTACTTC | CAWSISGYLTYEQYF
TRBJ2-7 | . | 15 | TRBV4-1 | . | TGCGCCAGCAGCCAGTCGGGAAGAGGGACCTACGAGCAGTACTTC | CASSQSGRGTYEQYF
TRBJ1-4 | . | 14 | TRBV2 | . | TGTGCCAGTTTGCAGGGGTTAGCTAATGAAAAACTGTTTTTT | CASLQGLANEKLFF
TRBJ2-1 | once | 13 | TRBV2 | TRBD2 | TGTGCCAGCATGACTAGCGGGGGGGCCTCCCAGTTCTTC | CASMTSGGASQFF
TRBJ1-4 | . | 16 | TRBV7-9 | . | TGTGCCAGCAGCTTAGTTGGGGGCGCAACTAATGAAAAACTGTTTTTT | CASSLVGGATNEKLFF
TRBJ2-1 | . | 14 | TRBV11-3 | . | TGTGCCAGCAGCTTAGGGGGGGAGTCCAATGAGCAGTTCTTC | CASSLGGESNEQFF
TRBJ2-7 | . | 14 | TRBV19 | . | TGTGCCAGTAGTATTCCAGGGGCGATCGGCGAGCAGTACTTC | CASSIPGAIGEQYF
TRBJ2-5 | . | 13 | TRBV18 | TRBD1 | TGTGCCAGCTCCACGACAGGGGACGAGACCCAGTACTTC | CASSTTGDETQYF
TRBJ1-1 | . | 14 | TRBV4-3 | . | TGCGCCAGCAGCCAAGAAGCTGAGGACACTGAAGCTTTCTTT | CASSQEAEDTEAFF
TRBJ2-7 | . | 13 | TRBV5-4 | TRBD2 | TGTGCCAGCAACGCGGGGGAGAACTACGAGCAGTACTTC | CASNAGENYEQYF
TRBJ2-1 | once | 15 | TRBV5-4 | TRBD2 | TGTGCCAGCAGCTCGGGGGGAAAAGGCTACAATGAGCAGTTCTTC | CASSSGGKGYNEQFF
TRBJ2-5 | . | 13 | TRBV30 | . | TGTGCCTGGATGGGGGGGGCTAGGGAGACCCAGTACTTC | CAWMGGARETQYF
TRBJ2-7 | . | 15 | TRBV29-1 | . | TGCAGCGTTGAAGATGTTCGGGGGGCGGTCTACGAGCAGTACTTC | CSVEDVRGAVYEQYF
TRBJ1-1 | few | 12 | TRBV2 | . | TGTGCCAGCAGTGAGCCGGGCACTGAAGCTTTCTTT | CASSEPGTEAFF
TRBJ2-7 | . | 14 | TRBV5-5 | . | TGTGCCAGCAGTTCGGGTCCCACATCCTACGAGCAGTACTTC | CASSSGPTSYEQYF